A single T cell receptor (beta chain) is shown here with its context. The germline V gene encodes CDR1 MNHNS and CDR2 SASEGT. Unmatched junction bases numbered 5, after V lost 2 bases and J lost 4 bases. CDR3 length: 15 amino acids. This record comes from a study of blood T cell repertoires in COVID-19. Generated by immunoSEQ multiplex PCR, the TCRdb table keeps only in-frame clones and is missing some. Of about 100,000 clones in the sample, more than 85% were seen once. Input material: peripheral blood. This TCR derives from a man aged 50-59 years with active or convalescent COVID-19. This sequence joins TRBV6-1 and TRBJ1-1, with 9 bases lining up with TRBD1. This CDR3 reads CASSEIDRGGTEAFF. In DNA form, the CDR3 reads TGTGCCAGCAGTGAAATCGACAGGGGGGGCACTGAAGCTTTCTTT.